The text below deals with one TCR beta chain. This entry is derived from a study of cytomegalovirus exposure and HLA in healthy donors. PCR amplification relied on 60 Vbeta primers (plus 13 Jbeta primers). Original methodology: Later, tens of millions of unique TCR beta chains were counted in an analysis, and roughly 10 million of them were shared. Method: immunoSEQ multiplex PCR; TCRdb's copy keeps in-frame clones and lacks some. The V and J calls and clone size come from that table; D and trimming were worked out from the DNA. The sample records 150,000 to 200,000 clones, 80% being singletons. This sequence originates from a girl aged 10-17 years in good health and CMV-seropositive. The sequencing sample was made of PBMCs.

The CDR3 loop is CASSMDRRPNTEAFF. The CDR3 coding sequence is TGTGCCAGCAGCATGGACAGGCGACCGAACACTGAAGCTTTCTTT. This rearrangement joins TRBV7-3 to TRBJ1-1; TRBD1 aligns across 7 bases. Germline V CDR1 and CDR2: SGHTA, FQGTGA. The CDR3 runs to 15 residues. With V trimmed by 5 bases and J by 1 base, 7 bases remained unmatched.